This T cell receptor beta chain was recovered during a study of blood T cell repertoires in COVID-19. Sequenced by immunoSEQ multiplex PCR; TCRdb stores in-frame clones only, minus some. The sample records about 190,000 clones, under 90% being singletons. The J segment lost 0 bases and the V segment lost 5 bases, leaving 5 bases of the junction unmatched. The CDR3 consists of 16 residues. Germline V gene lookup returns CDR1 MDHEN and CDR2 SYDVKM. The receptor comes from a man in his 60s with acute or convalescent COVID-19. The sequenced sample consisted of peripheral blood. V gene TRBV28 combines with J gene TRBJ1-4; 8 nucleotides line up with TRBD1. The chain's CDR3 is CASSAEQGATNEKLFF. In DNA, the CDR3 is TGTGCCAGCAGTGCCGAACAGGGGGCAACTAATGAAAAACTGTTTTTT. Supplemented by reference TRBV28 and TRBJ1-4, the full variable domain reads DVKVTQSSRYLVKRTGEKVFLECVQDMDHENMFWYRQDPGLGLRLIYFSYDVKMKEKGDIPEGYSVSREKKERFSLILESASTNQTSMYLCASSAEQGATNEKLFFGSGTQLSVL.